This is a list of T cell receptor beta chains from one sample in a study of T cells in Graves' hyperthyroidism and ophthalmopathy. TCRdb re-analysed the multiplex PCR reads in MiXCR, keeping a single row per CDR3 protein. The profile shows roughly 300,000 distinct CDR3 sequences, 15% to 20% of them singletons. Sequenced material: blood. The receptors here all came from a woman aged 45-65 years with Graves' hyperthyroidism. CDR3s include the opening cysteine and the closing phenylalanine or tryptophan. A D gene is named only where the DNA matches it firmly. Only some rows state a clone size, as once, few, many or a class for expanded clones.

abundance: NA; j_gene: TRBJ2-2; v_gene: TRBV18; d_gene: TRBD1; CDR3aa: CASSTTGTGYTGELFF; CDR3nt: TGTGCCAGCTCAACCACCGGGACAGGCTACACCGGGGAGCTGTTTTTT
abundance: NA; j_gene: TRBJ1-4; v_gene: TRBV15; d_gene: NA; CDR3aa: CATSRGGGEKLFF; CDR3nt: TGTGCCACCAGCAGAGGGGGTGGTGAAAAACTGTTTTTT
abundance: few; j_gene: TRBJ1-5; v_gene: TRBV7-9; d_gene: NA; CDR3aa: CASSLDWSNQPQHF; CDR3nt: TGTGCCAGCAGCCTCGATTGGAGCAATCAGCCCCAGCATTTT
abundance: many; j_gene: TRBJ2-3; v_gene: TRBV6-2/TRBV6-3; d_gene: NA; CDR3aa: CASNQNYGTDTQYF; CDR3nt: TGTGCCAGCAACCAAAACTATGGCACAGATACGCAGTATTTT
abundance: few; j_gene: TRBJ2-7; v_gene: TRBV27; d_gene: NA; CDR3aa: CASSPLNVGATYEQYF; CDR3nt: TGTGCCAGCAGCCCCTTGAACGTGGGAGCTACCTACGAGCAGTACTTC
abundance: many; j_gene: TRBJ1-4; v_gene: TRBV18; d_gene: TRBD1; CDR3aa: CASSPRQGADEKLFF; CDR3nt: TGTGCCAGCTCACCCCGACAGGGGGCTGATGAAAAACTGTTTTTT
abundance: once; j_gene: TRBJ2-1; v_gene: TRBV7-8; d_gene: TRBD2; CDR3aa: CASGGLAGGPYNEQFF; CDR3nt: TGTGCCAGCGGGGGACTAGCGGGGGGACCCTACAATGAGCAGTTCTTC
abundance: few; j_gene: TRBJ2-5; v_gene: TRBV20-1; d_gene: TRBD2; CDR3aa: CSARDREGPETQYF; CDR3nt: TGCAGTGCTAGAGATCGGGAGGGCCCCGAGACCCAGTACTTC
abundance: few; j_gene: TRBJ1-6; v_gene: TRBV9; d_gene: NA; CDR3aa: CASRRDENSPLHF; CDR3nt: TGTGCCAGCCGTAGAGATGAGAATTCACCCCTCCACTTT
abundance: NA; j_gene: TRBJ1-6; v_gene: TRBV2; d_gene: NA; CDR3aa: CASSGSWTSPLHF; CDR3nt: TGTGCCAGCAGTGGGTCTTGGACTTCACCCCTCCACTTT
abundance: few; j_gene: TRBJ2-2; v_gene: TRBV7-3; d_gene: TRBD2; CDR3aa: CASSAGLAGIHTGELFF; CDR3nt: TGTGCCAGCAGCGCGGGACTAGCGGGAATTCACACCGGGGAGCTGTTTTTT
abundance: many; j_gene: TRBJ1-1; v_gene: TRBV3-1; d_gene: TRBD1; CDR3aa: CASSLQGATGTEAFF; CDR3nt: TGTGCCAGCAGCCTACAGGGGGCCACGGGGACTGAAGCTTTCTTT
abundance: NA; j_gene: TRBJ2-2; v_gene: TRBV27; d_gene: NA; CDR3aa: CASSLVGYGELFF; CDR3nt: TGTGCCAGCAGTTTAGTGGGGTACGGGGAGCTGTTTTTT
abundance: NA; j_gene: TRBJ2-7; v_gene: TRBV11-2; d_gene: NA; CDR3aa: CASSLVGGGLEQYF; CDR3nt: TGTGCCAGCAGCTTAGTAGGGGGAGGGCTCGAGCAGTACTTC
abundance: NA; j_gene: TRBJ1-2; v_gene: TRBV5-1; d_gene: NA; CDR3aa: CASSQREGNYGYTF; CDR3nt: TGCGCCAGCAGCCAGCGGGAAGGTAACTATGGCTACACCTTC
abundance: NA; j_gene: TRBJ2-2; v_gene: TRBV30; d_gene: TRBD2; CDR3aa: CAWRRLAGGPTGELFF; CDR3nt: TGTGCCTGGAGGAGACTAGCGGGAGGGCCCACCGGGGAGCTGTTTTTT
abundance: NA; j_gene: TRBJ1-1; v_gene: TRBV9; d_gene: NA; CDR3aa: CASSPRSDTEAFF; CDR3nt: TGTGCCAGCAGCCCAAGGTCCGACACTGAAGCTTTCTTT
abundance: NA; j_gene: TRBJ2-1; v_gene: TRBV10-3; d_gene: NA; CDR3aa: CAISEVVFNEQFF; CDR3nt: TGTGCCATCAGTGAGGTAGTGTTCAATGAGCAGTTCTTC
abundance: many; j_gene: TRBJ2-7; v_gene: TRBV5-1; d_gene: NA; CDR3aa: CASSPGGVGIEQYF; CDR3nt: TGCGCCAGCAGCCCGGGCGGGGTGGGGATCGAGCAGTACTTC
abundance: NA; j_gene: TRBJ2-7; v_gene: TRBV29-1; d_gene: NA; CDR3aa: CSVGSGYEQYF; CDR3nt: TGCAGCGTTGGATCAGGATACGAGCAGTACTTC
abundance: NA; j_gene: TRBJ2-7; v_gene: TRBV3-1; d_gene: TRBD2; CDR3aa: CASSQGLTSGSPYEQYF; CDR3nt: TGTGCCAGCAGCCAAGGATTGACTAGCGGGAGTCCTTACGAGCAGTACTTC
abundance: NA; j_gene: TRBJ2-2; v_gene: TRBV7-2; d_gene: TRBD1; CDR3aa: CASSSGQGGTGELFF; CDR3nt: TGTGCCAGCAGCTCGGGACAGGGTGGGACCGGGGAGCTGTTTTTT
abundance: NA; j_gene: TRBJ1-4; v_gene: TRBV6-5; d_gene: NA; CDR3aa: CASSYSWTKGGEKLFF; CDR3nt: TGTGCCAGCAGTTACTCCTGGACAAAGGGAGGGGAAAAACTGTTTTTT
abundance: many; j_gene: TRBJ1-5; v_gene: TRBV28; d_gene: NA; CDR3aa: CASASLMRGGLGQPQHF; CDR3nt: TGTGCCAGCGCAAGCCTGATGAGAGGAGGATTAGGTCAGCCCCAGCATTTT
abundance: NA; j_gene: TRBJ2-2; v_gene: TRBV9; d_gene: TRBD2; CDR3aa: CASSVGGGGVGGELFF; CDR3nt: TGTGCCAGCAGCGTAGGCGGCGGGGGGGTTGGCGGGGAGCTGTTTTTT
abundance: NA; j_gene: TRBJ2-7; v_gene: TRBV2; d_gene: TRBD1; CDR3aa: CASTRDRAYEQYF; CDR3nt: TGTGCCAGCACTAGGGACAGAGCCTACGAGCAGTACTTC
abundance: many; j_gene: TRBJ2-5; v_gene: TRBV3-1; d_gene: TRBD1; CDR3aa: CASSQAGTGVFETQYF; CDR3nt: TGTGCCAGCAGCCAAGCCGGGACAGGGGTTTTTGAGACCCAGTACTTC
abundance: NA; j_gene: TRBJ1-3; v_gene: TRBV12-3/TRBV12-4; d_gene: NA; CDR3aa: CASRAGTPGNTIYF; CDR3nt: TGTGCCAGCAGAGCCGGGACACCCGGAAACACCATATATTTT
abundance: many; j_gene: TRBJ2-7; v_gene: TRBV28; d_gene: TRBD2; CDR3aa: CATSRGVQPYEQYF; CDR3nt: TGTGCCACCTCCCGGGGGGTCCAGCCCTACGAGCAGTACTTC
abundance: few; j_gene: TRBJ2-5; v_gene: TRBV11-3; d_gene: NA; CDR3aa: CASSLGGRHGETQYF; CDR3nt: TGTGCCAGCAGCTTAGGGGGGCGGCATGGAGAGACCCAGTACTTC
abundance: few; j_gene: TRBJ1-3; v_gene: TRBV6-5; d_gene: NA; CDR3aa: CASSYSGNLYSGNTIYF; CDR3nt: TGTGCCAGCAGTTACTCCGGGAACCTTTACTCTGGAAACACCATATATTTT
abundance: many; j_gene: TRBJ2-5; v_gene: TRBV27; d_gene: NA; CDR3aa: CASSSFEGSETQYF; CDR3nt: TGTGCCAGCAGTTCCTTCGAGGGATCGGAGACCCAGTACTTC
abundance: few; j_gene: TRBJ1-1; v_gene: TRBV19; d_gene: NA; CDR3aa: CASSIPRGHTEAFF; CDR3nt: TGTGCCAGTAGTATCCCTCGCGGCCACACTGAAGCTTTCTTT
abundance: many; j_gene: TRBJ1-6; v_gene: TRBV7-2; d_gene: TRBD1; CDR3aa: CASSTRDRGNSPLHF; CDR3nt: TGTGCCAGCAGCACCCGGGACAGGGGGAATTCACCCCTCCACTTT
abundance: few; j_gene: TRBJ1-3; v_gene: TRBV9; d_gene: NA; CDR3aa: CASSVDWDGHSGNTIYF; CDR3nt: TGTGCCAGCAGCGTAGACTGGGACGGTCACTCTGGAAACACCATATATTTT
abundance: few; j_gene: TRBJ2-1; v_gene: TRBV20-1; d_gene: TRBD2; CDR3aa: CSANFRLAEHNEQFF; CDR3nt: TGCAGTGCCAACTTTAGACTAGCAGAACACAATGAGCAGTTCTTC
abundance: few; j_gene: TRBJ2-1; v_gene: TRBV7-9; d_gene: TRBD2; CDR3aa: CASSRAGATRAEQFF; CDR3nt: TGTGCCAGCAGCCGAGCGGGGGCTACGAGGGCTGAGCAGTTCTTC
abundance: NA; j_gene: TRBJ2-5; v_gene: TRBV10-3; d_gene: NA; CDR3aa: CAISEVSVQETQYF; CDR3nt: TGTGCCATCAGTGAAGTGTCTGTTCAAGAGACCCAGTACTTC
abundance: many; j_gene: TRBJ2-3; v_gene: TRBV2; d_gene: NA; CDR3aa: CASSEGVTDTQYF; CDR3nt: TGTGCCAGCAGTGAGGGAGTCACAGATACGCAGTATTTT
abundance: NA; j_gene: TRBJ1-6; v_gene: TRBV6-6; d_gene: NA; CDR3aa: CASSYSQPPLHF; CDR3nt: TGTGCCAGCAGTTACTCCCAGCCTCCCCTCCACTTT